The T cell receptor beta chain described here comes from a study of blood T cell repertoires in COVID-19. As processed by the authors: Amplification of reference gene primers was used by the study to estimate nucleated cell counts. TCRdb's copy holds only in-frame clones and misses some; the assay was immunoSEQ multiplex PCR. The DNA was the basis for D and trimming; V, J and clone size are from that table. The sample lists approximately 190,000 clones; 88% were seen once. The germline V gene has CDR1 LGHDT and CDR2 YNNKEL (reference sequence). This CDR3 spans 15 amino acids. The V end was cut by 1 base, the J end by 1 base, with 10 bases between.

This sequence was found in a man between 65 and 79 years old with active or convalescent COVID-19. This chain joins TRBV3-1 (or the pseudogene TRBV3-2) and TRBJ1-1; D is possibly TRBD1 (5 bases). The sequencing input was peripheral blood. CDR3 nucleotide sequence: TGTGCCAGCAGCCAAGGTGTAGGGGCGAACACTGAAGCTTTCTTT. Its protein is CASSQGVGANTEAFF.